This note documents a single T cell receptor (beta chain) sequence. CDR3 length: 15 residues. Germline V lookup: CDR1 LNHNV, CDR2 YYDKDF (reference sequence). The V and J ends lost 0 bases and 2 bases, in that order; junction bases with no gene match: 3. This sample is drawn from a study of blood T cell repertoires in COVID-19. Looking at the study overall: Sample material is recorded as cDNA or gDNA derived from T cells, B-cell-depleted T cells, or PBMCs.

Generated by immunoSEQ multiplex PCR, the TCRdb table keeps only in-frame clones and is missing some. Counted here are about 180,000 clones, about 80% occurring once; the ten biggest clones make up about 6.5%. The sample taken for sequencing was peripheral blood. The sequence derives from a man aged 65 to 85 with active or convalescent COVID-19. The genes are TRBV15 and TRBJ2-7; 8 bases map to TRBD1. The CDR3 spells CATSRDQGQAYEQYF. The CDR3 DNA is TGTGCCACCAGCAGAGACCAGGGACAGGCCTACGAGCAGTACTTC.